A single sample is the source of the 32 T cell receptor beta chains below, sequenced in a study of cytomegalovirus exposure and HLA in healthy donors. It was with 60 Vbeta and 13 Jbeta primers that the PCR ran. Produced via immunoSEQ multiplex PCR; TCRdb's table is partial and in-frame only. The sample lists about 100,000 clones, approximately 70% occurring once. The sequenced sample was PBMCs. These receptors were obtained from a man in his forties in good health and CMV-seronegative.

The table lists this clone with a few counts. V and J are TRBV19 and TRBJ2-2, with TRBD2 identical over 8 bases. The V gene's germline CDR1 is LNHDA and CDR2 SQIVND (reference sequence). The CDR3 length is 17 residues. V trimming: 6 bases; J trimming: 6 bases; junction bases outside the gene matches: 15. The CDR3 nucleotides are TGTGCCAGTAGCACGTATGTGGGACTAGTATCATCCGGGGAGCTGTTTTTT. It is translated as CASSTYVGLVSSGELFF. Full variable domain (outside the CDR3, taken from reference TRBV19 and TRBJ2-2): DGGITQSPKYLFRKEGQNVTLSCEQNLNHDAMYWYRQDPGQGLRLIYYSQIVNDFQKGDIAEGYSVSREKKESFPLTVTSAQKNPTAFYLCASSTYVGLVSSGELFFGEGSRLTVL.

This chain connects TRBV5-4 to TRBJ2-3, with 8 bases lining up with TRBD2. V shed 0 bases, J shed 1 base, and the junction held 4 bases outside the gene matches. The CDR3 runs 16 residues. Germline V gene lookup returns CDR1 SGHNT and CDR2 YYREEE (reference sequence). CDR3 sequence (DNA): TGTGCCAGCAGCTTGGTGGCGGGGGGAGGCACAGATACGCAGTATTTT. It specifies CASSLVAGGGTDTQYF.

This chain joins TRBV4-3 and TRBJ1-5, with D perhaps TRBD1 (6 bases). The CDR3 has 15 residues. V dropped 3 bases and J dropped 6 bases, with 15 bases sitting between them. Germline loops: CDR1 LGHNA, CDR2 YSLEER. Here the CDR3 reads CASSQYRASGQPQHF. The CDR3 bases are TGCGCCAGCAGCCAGTACAGGGCCTCGGGTCAGCCCCAGCATTTT.

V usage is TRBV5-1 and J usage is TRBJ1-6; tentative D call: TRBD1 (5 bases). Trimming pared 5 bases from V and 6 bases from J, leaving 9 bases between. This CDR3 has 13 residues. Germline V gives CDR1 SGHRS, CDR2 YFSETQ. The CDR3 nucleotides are TGCGCCAGCAGACAGGACATTAATTCACCCCTCCACTTT. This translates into CASRQDINSPLHF.

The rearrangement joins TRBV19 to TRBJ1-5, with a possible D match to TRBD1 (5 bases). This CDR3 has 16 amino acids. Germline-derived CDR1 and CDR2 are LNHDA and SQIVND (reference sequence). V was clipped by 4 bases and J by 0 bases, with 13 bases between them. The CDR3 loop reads CASSTSGEGSNQPQHF. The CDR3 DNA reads TGTGCCAGTAGTACTTCGGGGGAAGGTAGCAATCAGCCCCAGCATTTT.

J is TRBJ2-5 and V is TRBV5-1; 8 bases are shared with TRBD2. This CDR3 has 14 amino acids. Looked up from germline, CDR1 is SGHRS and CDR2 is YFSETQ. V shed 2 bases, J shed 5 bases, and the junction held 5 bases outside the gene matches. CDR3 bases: TGCGCCAGCAGCTTCGGGGGGGGCGAGGAGACCCAGTACTTC. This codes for CASSFGGGEETQYF.

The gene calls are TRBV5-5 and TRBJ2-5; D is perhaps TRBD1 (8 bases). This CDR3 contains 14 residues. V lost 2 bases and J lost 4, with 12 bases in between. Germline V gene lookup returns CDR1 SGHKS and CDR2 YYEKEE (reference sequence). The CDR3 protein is CASSLNRGGETQYF. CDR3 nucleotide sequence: TGTGCCAGCAGCTTAAACAGGGGGGGAGAGACCCAGTACTTC.

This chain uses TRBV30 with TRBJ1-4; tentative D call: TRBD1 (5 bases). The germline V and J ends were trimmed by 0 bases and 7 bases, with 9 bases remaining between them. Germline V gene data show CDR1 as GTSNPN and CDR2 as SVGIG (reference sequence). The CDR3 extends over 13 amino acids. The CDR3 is CAWSVQVGEKLFF. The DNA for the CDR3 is TGTGCCTGGAGTGTACAGGTTGGTGAAAAACTGTTTTTT.

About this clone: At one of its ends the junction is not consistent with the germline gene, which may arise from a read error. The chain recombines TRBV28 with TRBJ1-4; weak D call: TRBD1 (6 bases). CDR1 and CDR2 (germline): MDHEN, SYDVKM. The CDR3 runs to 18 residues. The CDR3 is CASSELRTARPTNEKLFF. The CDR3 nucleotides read TGTGCCAGCAGTGAACTAAGGACAGCCAGACCAACAAATGAAAAACTGTTTTTT.

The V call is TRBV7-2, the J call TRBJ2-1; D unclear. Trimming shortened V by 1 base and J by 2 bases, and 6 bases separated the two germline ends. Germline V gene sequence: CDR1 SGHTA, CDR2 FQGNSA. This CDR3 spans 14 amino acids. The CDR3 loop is CASSLVQTYNEQFF. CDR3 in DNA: TGTGCCAGCAGCTTAGTACAAACCTACAATGAGCAGTTCTTC.

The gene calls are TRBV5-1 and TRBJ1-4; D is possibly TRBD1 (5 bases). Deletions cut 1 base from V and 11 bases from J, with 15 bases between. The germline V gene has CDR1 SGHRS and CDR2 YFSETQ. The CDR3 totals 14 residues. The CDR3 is CASSLSSTKGKLFF. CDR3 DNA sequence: TGCGCCAGCAGCTTGAGCTCCACAAAGGGGAAACTGTTTTTT.

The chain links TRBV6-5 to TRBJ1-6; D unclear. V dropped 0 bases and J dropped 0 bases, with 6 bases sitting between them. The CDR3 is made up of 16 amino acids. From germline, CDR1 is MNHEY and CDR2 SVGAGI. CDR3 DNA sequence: TGTGCCAGCAGTTACTCGCGGAGCTCCTATAATTCACCCCTCCACTTT. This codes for CASSYSRSSYNSPLHF.

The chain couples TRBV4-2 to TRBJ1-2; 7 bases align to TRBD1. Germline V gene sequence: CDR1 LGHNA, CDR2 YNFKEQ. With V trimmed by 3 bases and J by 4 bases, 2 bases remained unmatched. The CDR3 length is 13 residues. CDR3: CASSQRDSYGYTF. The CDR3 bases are TGTGCCAGCAGCCAGAGGGACAGCTATGGCTACACCTTC.

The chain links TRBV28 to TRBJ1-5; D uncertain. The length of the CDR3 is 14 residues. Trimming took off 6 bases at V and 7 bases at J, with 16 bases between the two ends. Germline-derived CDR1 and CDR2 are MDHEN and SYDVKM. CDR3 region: CASSTGSRRQPQHF. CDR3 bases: TGTGCCAGCAGCACCGGATCTCGGAGACAGCCCCAGCATTTT.

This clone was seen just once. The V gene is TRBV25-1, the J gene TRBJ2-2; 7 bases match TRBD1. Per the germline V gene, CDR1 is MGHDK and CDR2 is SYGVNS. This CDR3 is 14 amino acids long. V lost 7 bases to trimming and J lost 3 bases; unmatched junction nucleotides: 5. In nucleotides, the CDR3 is TGTGCCAGCACCATGACAGGGCACACCGGGGAGCTGTTTTTT. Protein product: CASTMTGHTGELFF.

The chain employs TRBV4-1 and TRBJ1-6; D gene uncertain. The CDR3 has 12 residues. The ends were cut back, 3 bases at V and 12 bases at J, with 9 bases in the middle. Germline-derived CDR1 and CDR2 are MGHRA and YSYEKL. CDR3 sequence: CASSQQARPLHF. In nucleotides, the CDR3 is TGCGCCAGCAGCCAGCAAGCTAGACCCCTCCACTTT.

CDR3 coding DNA: TGTGCCAGCAGTGAACACAGGGGACAGCCCCAGCATTTT. Its translation: CASSEHRGQPQHF. V is TRBV2 and J is TRBJ1-5, with 7 nucleotides matching TRBD1. With V trimmed by 2 bases and J by 7 bases, 2 bases remained unmatched. Germline CDR1 is SNHLY and CDR2 is FYNNEI. This CDR3 contains 13 residues.

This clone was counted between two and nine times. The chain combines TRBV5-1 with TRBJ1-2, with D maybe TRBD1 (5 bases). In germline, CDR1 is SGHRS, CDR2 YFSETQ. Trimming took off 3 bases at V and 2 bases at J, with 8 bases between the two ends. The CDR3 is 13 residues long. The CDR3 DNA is TGCGCCAGCAGCTACGACAGAAACTATGGCTACACCTTC. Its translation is CASSYDRNYGYTF.

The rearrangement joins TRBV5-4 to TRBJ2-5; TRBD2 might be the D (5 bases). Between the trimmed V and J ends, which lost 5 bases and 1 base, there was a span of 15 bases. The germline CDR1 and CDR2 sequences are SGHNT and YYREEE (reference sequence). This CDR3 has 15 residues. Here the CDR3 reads CASSSEADFQETQYF. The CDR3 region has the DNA TGTGCCAGCAGTTCTGAGGCGGACTTCCAAGAGACCCAGTACTTC.

This chain's CDR3 is CASSRGSYEQYF. DNA for the CDR3: TGTGCCAGTTCTAGGGGTTCCTACGAGCAGTACTTC. The rearrangement joins TRBV6-5 to TRBJ2-7, with D possibly TRBD1 on 5 matching bases. The CDR3 length is 12 residues. The V and J ends lost 9 bases and 1 base respectively, with 10 bases between them. Germline-derived CDR1 and CDR2 are MNHEY and SVGAGI.

The CDR3 coding sequence is TGCGCCAGCAGCTTGGAGACAGGGTCCTATGGCTACACCTTC. Translated: CASSLETGSYGYTF. The chain recombines TRBV5-1 with TRBJ1-2; 7 bases are shared with TRBD1. Losses at the gene ends were 0 bases for V and 4 bases for J; bases not matched to a gene: 3. The CDR3 is 14 amino acids. Germline V gene sequence: CDR1 SGHRS, CDR2 YFSETQ. The complete variable domain, with remaining parts taken from reference TRBV5-1 and TRBJ1-2, reads KAGVTQTPRYLIKTRGQQVTLSCSPISGHRSVSWYQQTPGQGLQFLFEYFSETQRNKGNFPGRFSGRQFSNSRSEMNVSTLELGDSALYLCASSLETGSYGYTFGSGTRLTVV.

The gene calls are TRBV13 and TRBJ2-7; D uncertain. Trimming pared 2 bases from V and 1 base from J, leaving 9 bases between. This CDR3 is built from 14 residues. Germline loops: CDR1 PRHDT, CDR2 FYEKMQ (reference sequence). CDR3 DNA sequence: TGTGCCAGCAGCTTAAACGCCCTATCCTACGAGCAGTACTTC. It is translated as CASSLNALSYEQYF. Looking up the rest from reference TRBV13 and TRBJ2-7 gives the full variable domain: AAGVIQSPRHLIKEKRETATLKCYPIPRHDTVYWYQQGPGQDPQFLISFYEKMQSDKGSIPDRFSAQQFSDYHSELNMSSLELGDSALYFCASSLNALSYEQYFGPGTRLTVT.

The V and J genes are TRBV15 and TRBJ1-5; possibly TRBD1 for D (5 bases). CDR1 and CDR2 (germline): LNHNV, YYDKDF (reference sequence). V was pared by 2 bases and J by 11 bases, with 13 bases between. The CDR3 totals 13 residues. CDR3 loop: CATSRSPGGAQHF. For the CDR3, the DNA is TGTGCCACCAGCAGATCTCCCGGAGGGGCCCAGCATTTT. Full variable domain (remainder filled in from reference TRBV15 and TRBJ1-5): DAMVIQNPRYQVTQFGKPVTLSCSQTLNHNVMYWYQQKSSQAPKLLFHYYDKDFNNEADTPDNFQSRRPNTSFCFLDIRSPGLGDTAMYLCATSRSPGGAQHFGDGTRLSIL.

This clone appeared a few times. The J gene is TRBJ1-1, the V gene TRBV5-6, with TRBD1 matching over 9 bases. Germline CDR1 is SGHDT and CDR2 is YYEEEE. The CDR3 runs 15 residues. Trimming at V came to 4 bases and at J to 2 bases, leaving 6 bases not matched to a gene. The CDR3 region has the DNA TGTGCCAGCAGCCAACGGGACAGGGCCAACACTGAAGCTTTCTTT. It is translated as CASSQRDRANTEAFF.

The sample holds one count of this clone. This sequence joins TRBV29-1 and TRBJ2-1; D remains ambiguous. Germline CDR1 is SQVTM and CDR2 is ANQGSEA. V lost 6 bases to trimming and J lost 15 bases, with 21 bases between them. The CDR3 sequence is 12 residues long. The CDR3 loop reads CSVIQLPGIRFF. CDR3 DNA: TGCAGCGTCATACAGCTCCCAGGCATCCGGTTCTTC.

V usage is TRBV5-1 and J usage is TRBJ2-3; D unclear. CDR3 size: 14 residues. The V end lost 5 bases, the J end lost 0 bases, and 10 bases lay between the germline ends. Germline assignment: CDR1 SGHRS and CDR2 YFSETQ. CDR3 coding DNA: TGCGCCAGCAGGTCCGACACTAGCACAGATACGCAGTATTTT. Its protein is CASRSDTSTDTQYF.

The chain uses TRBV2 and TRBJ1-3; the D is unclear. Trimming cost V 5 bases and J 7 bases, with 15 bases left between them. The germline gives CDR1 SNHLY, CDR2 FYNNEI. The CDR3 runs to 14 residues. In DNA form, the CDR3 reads TGTGCCAGCAGTTCCACAGCCTTGGTGAACACCATATATTTT. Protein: CASSSTALVNTIYF.

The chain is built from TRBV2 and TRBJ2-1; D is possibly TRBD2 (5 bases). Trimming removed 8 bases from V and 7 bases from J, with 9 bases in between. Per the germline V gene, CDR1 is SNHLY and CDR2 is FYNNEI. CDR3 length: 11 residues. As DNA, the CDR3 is TGTGCCAGCGGGAGAGCGAATGAGCAGTTCTTC. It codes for CASGRANEQFF.

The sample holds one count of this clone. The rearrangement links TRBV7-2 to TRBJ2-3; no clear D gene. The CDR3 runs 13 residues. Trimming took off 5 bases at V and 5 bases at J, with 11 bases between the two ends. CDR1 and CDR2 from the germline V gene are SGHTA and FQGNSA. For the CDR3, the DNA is TGTGCCAGCAGCCCCCCCGAGGTAGATACGCAGTATTTT. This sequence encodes CASSPPEVDTQYF.

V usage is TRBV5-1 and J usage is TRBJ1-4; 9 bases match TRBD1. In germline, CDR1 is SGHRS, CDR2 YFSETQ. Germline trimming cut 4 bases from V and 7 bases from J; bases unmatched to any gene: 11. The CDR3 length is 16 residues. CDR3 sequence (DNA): TGCGCCAGCAGCCTAAATGCCGGGACAGGGACTGAAAAACTGTTTTTT. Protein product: CASSLNAGTGTEKLFF.

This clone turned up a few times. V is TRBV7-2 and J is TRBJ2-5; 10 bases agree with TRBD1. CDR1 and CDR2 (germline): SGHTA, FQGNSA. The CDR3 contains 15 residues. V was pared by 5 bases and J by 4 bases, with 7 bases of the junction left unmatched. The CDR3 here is CASSGRDRGSETQYF. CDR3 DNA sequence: TGTGCCAGCAGCGGCCGGGACAGGGGATCAGAGACCCAGTACTTC.

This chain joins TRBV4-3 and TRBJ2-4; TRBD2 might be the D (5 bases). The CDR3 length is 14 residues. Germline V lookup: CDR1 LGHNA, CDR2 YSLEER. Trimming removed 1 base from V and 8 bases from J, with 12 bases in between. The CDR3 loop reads CASSQAEGSYIQYF. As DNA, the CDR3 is TGCGCCAGCAGCCAAGCTGAGGGCTCGTACATTCAGTACTTC.